A single T cell receptor beta chain is shown here with its context. Its antigen is not identified. All the people who gave samples were healthy bone marrow donors. 60 Vbeta and 13 Jbeta primers were used in PCR. Assay used: immunoSEQ multiplex PCR; TCRdb lists only in-frame clones, some missing. The sample carries around 96,000 clones, around 81% recorded once. This CDR3 comprises 14 residues. Trimming left V 5 bases short and J 0 bases short, with 8 bases between. Germline CDR1 reads MNHNS; CDR2 reads SASEGT. These data are taken from a study of cytomegalovirus exposure and HLA in healthy donors. General study points: Published work reported that the classifier diagnosed cytomegalovirus status with high specificity and sensitivity.

Sequencing used PBMCs. This clonotype was obtained from a man aged 18-30 years in good health and CMV-seronegative. The genes are TRBV6-1 and TRBJ1-3; possibly TRBD1 for D (5 bases). The CDR3 bases are TGTGCCAGCAGTCGACAGAACTCTGGAAACACCATATATTTT. It is translated as CASSRQNSGNTIYF.